This TCR beta chain comes out of a study of T-cell reconstitution after alpha-beta-depleted transplantation in children. Study results and limitations: The origin of high day-60 TCRbeta diversity in some patients lay in surviving recipient T cells and thymic progenitors.

Germline values: CDR1 LNHNV, CDR2 YYDKDF (reference sequence). The CDR3 contains 17 residues. Trimming at V came to 2 bases and at J to 0 bases, leaving 7 bases not matched to a gene. In its sample, this clonotype was seen many times. Its cognate antigen is unknown. TCRbeta library construction was performed incorporating unique molecular identifiers. TCRdb reanalysed the PCR reads using MiXCR and keeps one entry per CDR3 protein. The sample has 500,000 to 650,000 distinct CDR3 sequences; more than 9.5% are singletons. This specimen consisted of PBMCs, mostly from graft donor cells, obtained 180 days after TCRalphabeta/CD19-depleted stem cell transplant. The V and J genes are TRBV15 and TRBJ2-5; 9 bases fit TRBD2. The clonotype was recovered from a female patient aged 2 to 10 who had a stem cell transplant for aplastic anemia, so the T cells may come from the graft donor. In nucleotides, the CDR3 is TGTGCCACCAGCAGAACGAGCGGGAGGACGTACCAAGAGACCCAGTACTTC. Residues: CATSRTSGRTYQETQYF.